This TCR beta chain was captured in a study of response to subunit inactivated influenza vaccine. Overall study results and limits: Authors suggested seasonal influenza vaccinations each recruit few new T cells.

This clonotype was found a few times. Its cognate antigen is unknown. The CDR3 sequence is 16 residues long. The V gene end was trimmed by 2 bases and the J gene end by 4 bases; junction bases not matched to a gene: 3. Germline CDR1 MNHEY, CDR2 SVGAGI. TCRdb re-derived calls from the RT-PCR reads in MiXCR, one entry per CDR3 protein. The data show 530,000 or so distinct CDR3 sequences, with about 10% seen just once and 10% held by the top ten. This receptor was identified in a man aged 50-59 years who received an inactivated influenza vaccine. This specimen was PBMCs from blood, taken on the day of vaccination. V is TRBV6-5 and J is TRBJ2-2; 11 bases are shared with TRBD1. This CDR3 is CASSYLGTGGTGELFF. As DNA, the CDR3 is TGTGCCAGCAGTTACCTCGGGACAGGGGGCACCGGGGAGCTGTTTTTT.